This TCR beta chain derives from a study of blood T cell repertoires in COVID-19. In the original workflow: Amplifying reference gene primers gave estimates of nucleated cell counts. Some clones are missing from TCRdb's copy, which holds only in-frame ones; the method was immunoSEQ multiplex PCR. V and J calls and clone size follow that table, whereas D and trimming were derived from the DNA. Altogether a few hundred thousand clones are present, about 83% being singletons, with the ten largest covering roughly 1.3%. This clone was observed once. J gave up 8 bases and V 4 bases, and 9 bases lay outside the gene matches. CDR1 is LNHDA, CDR2 SQIVND, per germline (reference sequence). This CDR3 contains 16 residues.

Material for sequencing was peripheral blood. The chain uses TRBV19 and TRBJ2-1, with 12 bases lining up with TRBD2. The TCR originated in a woman aged 45-65 years with acute or convalescent COVID-19. CDR3 region: CASSTMVTSGGDEQFF. The DNA of the CDR3 is TGTGCCAGTAGTACGATGGTGACTAGCGGGGGAGATGAGCAGTTCTTC.